The rows below give T cell receptor beta chains drawn from one sample of a study of shared clonotypes between healthy human individuals. Some clones are missing from TCRdb's copy, which holds only in-frame ones; the method was immunoSEQ multiplex PCR. The top ten hold 0.13% to 0.15% of the sample, which has millions of clones, more than 90% seen once. Sequencing was performed on naive CD4+ T cells sorted from blood. These receptors came from a man aged 18-30 years in good health. The CDR3 runs from the conserved cysteine through the conserved F or W. D genes are given only for firm matches. Clone size is given for some rows only: seen once, a few or many times, or a class if the clone is expanded.

. TRBJ2-1 TRBD2 TRBV6-6 CASSYPPSGGRNEQFF TGTGCCAGCAGTTACCCACCTAGCGGGGGCCGGAATGAGCAGTTCTTC
. TRBJ1-1 . TRBV6-1 CASAWRNTEAFF TGTGCCAGCGCTTGGAGGAACACTGAAGCTTTCTTT
. TRBJ1-6 . TRBV6-5 CVSSYSTRGSPLHF TGTGTCAGCAGTTACTCGACCAGGGGTTCACCCCTCCACTTT
. TRBJ2-7 . TRBV15 CATSTPLWSYEQYF TGTGCCACCAGCACCCCATTGTGGTCCTACGAGCAGTACTTC
. TRBJ2-5 TRBD1 TRBV7-2 CASSRGTGQQETQYF TGTGCCAGCAGCCGGGGGACAGGGCAACAAGAGACCCAGTACTTC
once TRBJ1-5 . TRBV5-5 CASSLEGDGNQPQHF TGTGCCAGCAGCTTGGAGGGCGATGGCAATCAGCCCCAGCATTTT
. TRBJ1-1 TRBD1 TRBV5-4 CASSPSFQGGNTEAFF TGTGCCAGCAGTCCCTCGTTCCAGGGGGGGAACACTGAAGCTTTCTTT
. TRBJ1-5 . TRBV6-1 CASSEAPYSNQPQHF TGTGCCAGCAGTGAAGCGCCGTATAGCAATCAGCCCCAGCATTTT
. TRBJ2-7 . TRBV29-1 CSVDSGGGEQYF TGCAGCGTTGATTCGGGGGGCGGTGAGCAGTACTTC
. TRBJ1-1 . TRBV6-1 CASSGGLGSTEAFF TGTGCCAGCAGTGGGGGTCTAGGGTCCACTGAAGCTTTCTTT
. TRBJ2-5 . TRBV5-4 CASSLGWTAGQETQYF TGTGCCAGCAGCTTGGGGTGGACGGCGGGACAAGAGACCCAGTACTTC
. TRBJ2-3 . TRBV5-6 CASTTVGSTDTQYF TGTGCCAGCACCACCGTGGGGAGCACAGATACGCAGTATTTT
. TRBJ2-1 . TRBV2 CASCDSSSYNEQFF TGTGCCAGCTGTGACTCGAGCTCCTACAATGAGCAGTTCTTC
. TRBJ2-2 TRBD2 TRBV5-4 CASSRTVLAGGTFFGELFF TGTGCCAGCAGCAGAACGGTCCTAGCGGGAGGGACTTTTTTCGGGGAGCTGTTTTTT
. TRBJ2-1 . TRBV11-3 CASSSSGHLYNEQFF TGTGCCAGCAGCTCATCGGGACACCTCTACAATGAGCAGTTCTTC
. TRBJ2-1 . TRBV9 CASSVVAALGEQFF TGTGCCAGCAGCGTAGTAGCAGCCCTTGGTGAGCAGTTCTTC
once TRBJ1-2 . TRBV28 CASSFTGGYGYTF TGTGCCAGCAGTTTCACGGGAGGCTATGGCTACACCTTC
. TRBJ2-3 . TRBV28 CASSLHVRVDTQYF TGTGCCAGCAGTTTACACGTTAGGGTGGATACGCAGTATTTT
once TRBJ2-7 TRBD2 TRBV6-5 CASRSSGGSSYEQYF TGTGCCAGCAGGTCTAGCGGGGGCAGCTCCTACGAGCAGTACTTC
. TRBJ1-4 . TRBV5-4 CASSLPGLNEKLFF TGTGCCAGCAGCTTACCGGGTTTAAACGAAAAACTGTTTTTT
. TRBJ2-2 . TRBV7-9 CASSLDGNTGELFF TGTGCCAGCAGCTTAGACGGGAACACCGGGGAGCTGTTTTTT
once TRBJ1-5 . TRBV6-5 CASSRGGQGNQPQHF TGTGCCAGCAGCCGCGGGGGGCAGGGCAATCAGCCCCAGCATTTT
. TRBJ2-7 TRBD2 TRBV10-3 CATRTSGPQSSMAQYF TGTGCCACCAGGACTAGCGGGCCCCAATCTTCGATGGCGCAGTACTTC
. TRBJ2-1 TRBD2 TRBV11-3 CASSLGAGAYNEQFF TGTGCCAGCAGCTTAGGAGCGGGGGCCTACAATGAGCAGTTCTTC
. TRBJ2-3 . TRBV5-1 CASKVVPSTDTQYF TGCGCCAGCAAAGTAGTTCCTAGCACAGATACGCAGTATTTT
. TRBJ2-5 . TRBV5-1 CASSFGRGDSQETQYF TGCGCCAGCAGCTTCGGCAGGGGCGATTCTCAGGAGACCCAGTACTTC
. TRBJ2-1 TRBD2 TRBV6-1 CASDRVAGGPTEQFF TGTGCCAGCGATCGGGTAGCGGGGGGGCCCACAGAGCAGTTCTTC
. TRBJ2-5 TRBD1 TRBV5-1 CASGGQAETQYF TGCGCCAGCGGGGGACAGGCGGAGACCCAGTACTTC
. TRBJ2-1 TRBD2 TRBV5-4 CASSPGLAGQFF TGTGCCAGCAGCCCGGGACTAGCGGGGCAGTTCTTC
. TRBJ1-2 . TRBV19 CASSILGAYGYTF TGTGCCAGTAGTATTTTGGGAGCCTATGGCTACACCTTC
. TRBJ2-6 . TRBV30 CAWSPGSPGANVLTF TGTGCCTGGAGTCCTGGAAGCCCCGGGGCCAACGTCCTGACTTTC
. TRBJ2-3 . TRBV18 CASIPTDTQYF TGTGCCAGTATCCCCACAGATACGCAGTATTTT
. TRBJ1-6 TRBD1 TRBV6-1 CASILGQGNSPLHF TGTGCCAGCATCCTCGGACAGGGGAATTCACCCCTCCACTTT
. TRBJ1-2 . TRBV6-6 CASSRHMGAGYTF TGTGCCAGCAGCCGACATATGGGGGCTGGCTACACCTTC
. TRBJ1-5 . TRBV5-1 CASSLSADQPQHF TGCGCCAGCAGCTTGTCGGCGGATCAGCCCCAGCATTTT